A single sample gave rise to the 20 T cell receptor beta chains below, sequenced in a study of CD8+ T cells in alopecia areata. Treatment meaning: oral pan-JAK inhibitor, 5-10 mg twice daily. As the sequencing template, cDNA was produced by extracting RNA and reverse transcribing it. The data were produced by immunoSEQ multiplex PCR, yet TCRdb's version contains in-frame clones alone and is incomplete. The sample has 170,000 or so clones; about 60% are singletons. Sequencing was performed on CD8+ T cells sorted from blood, taken at week 24, from a patient treated with tofacitinib. The receptors stem from a human donor with alopecia areata.

The CDR3 region has the DNA TGCGCCAGCAGTCAACCCCCGACAGTCTCTGGAAACACCATATATTTT. This translates into CASSQPPTVSGNTIYF. V usage is TRBV23-1 and J usage is TRBJ1-3, with D tentatively TRBD1 (5 bases). TRBV23-1 is an ORF, and what it does is uncertain. V was trimmed by 2 bases and J by 0 bases, leaving 11 bases between them. The CDR3 is 16 residues long.

V usage is TRBV7-6 and J usage is TRBJ2-3; D is perhaps TRBD2 (7 bases). This CDR3 is 16 amino acids long. CDR1 and CDR2 from the germline V gene are SGHVS and FNYEAQ. V was pared by 4 bases and J by 5 bases, with 19 bases between. Here the CDR3 DNA reads TGTGCCAGCAGCTCCCTTTGGGGGGGGCGGGAAGATACGCAGTATTTT. Its protein product is CASSSLWGGREDTQYF. Full variable domain (rest looked up from reference TRBV7-6 and TRBJ2-3): GAGVSQSPRYKVTKRGQDVALRCDPISGHVSLYWYRQALGQGPEFLTYFNYEAQQDKSGLPNDRFSAERPEGSISTLTIQRTEQRDSAMYRCASSSLWGGREDTQYFGPGTRLTVL.

This clone was counted only a few times. The chain carries TRBV11-2 and TRBJ2-1; the match to TRBD2 covers 9 bases. V was pared by 5 bases and J by 9 bases, with 17 bases of the junction left unmatched. Germline CDR1 is SGHAT and CDR2 is FQNNGV. The CDR3 covers 17 residues. The CDR3 reads CASSPSTGGRGGSEQFF. CDR3 coding DNA: TGTGCCAGCAGCCCCTCTACCGGGGGGCGGGGGGGCAGTGAGCAGTTCTTC.

The rearrangement joins TRBV9 to TRBJ1-5; 7 bases are a match to TRBD1. The CDR3 has 15 amino acids. CDR1 is SGDLS, CDR2 YYNGEE, per germline. J lost 3 bases, V lost 0 bases, and 3 bases had no gene match. In nucleotides, the CDR3 is TGTGCCAGCAGCGTAGGTGGACAGGACAATCAGCCCCAGCATTTT. It translates to CASSVGGQDNQPQHF.

The rearrangement links TRBV30 to TRBJ1-1; TRBD1 might be the D (6 bases). This CDR3 has 13 residues. Between the trimmed V and J ends, which lost 4 bases and 1 base, there was a span of 10 bases. CDR1 is GTSNPN and CDR2 is SVGIG in the germline V gene (reference sequence). This CDR3 is CAWMGHKNTEAFF. The CDR3 DNA is TGTGCCTGGATGGGACATAAGAACACTGAAGCTTTCTTT.

In its sample, this clone was seen a few times. The DNA for the CDR3 is TGTGCCAGCACTCTGTACAATGAGCAGTTCTTC. Its translation: CASTLYNEQFF. The chain is built from TRBV28 and TRBJ2-1; D is undetermined. The germline CDR1 and CDR2 sequences are MDHEN and SYDVKM. The CDR3 spans 11 residues. V lost 7 bases to trimming and J lost 4 bases, with 5 bases between them.

The rearrangement links TRBV7-9 to TRBJ1-5, with 8 bases that match TRBD1. Germline CDR1 reads SEHNR; CDR2 reads FQNEAQ (reference sequence). CDR3 size: 14 residues. The V and J ends lost 5 bases and 7 bases, in that order; junction bases with no gene match: 7. CDR3 bases: TGTGCCAGCAGCACGGACAGGGTTCACCAGCCCCAGCATTTT. This translates into CASSTDRVHQPQHF.

The J gene is TRBJ1-1, the V gene TRBV4-1; D is unresolved. The CDR3 has 14 amino acids. Germline CDR1 reads MGHRA; CDR2 reads YSYEKL. Trimming removed 3 bases from V and 1 base from J, with 9 bases in between. The CDR3 protein is CASSQKFQNTEAFF. CDR3 bases: TGCGCCAGCAGCCAGAAGTTCCAGAACACTGAAGCTTTCTTT.

The CDR3 coding sequence is TGTGCCAGCAGTTTAGTTGGGGGGAACACTGAAGCTTTCTTT. Encoded protein: CASSLVGGNTEAFF. The V call is TRBV27, the J call TRBJ1-1, with a weak D call TRBD1 (5 bases). Trimming cost V 2 bases and J 1 base, with 8 bases left between them. Germline V gene sequence: CDR1 MNHEY, CDR2 SMNVEV (reference sequence). The CDR3 loop spans 14 amino acids.

Worth noting for this clone: Mismatch with germline at one junction end may stem from a read error. This chain's CDR3 is CASSFGQVERYF. CDR3 in DNA: TGTGCCAGCAGCTTCGGACAGGTCGAGCGGTACTTC. The V and J genes are TRBV5-6 and TRBJ2-7; 7 bases agree with TRBD1. The germline V gene has CDR1 SGHDT and CDR2 YYEEEE. The CDR3 runs 12 residues.

This clone is a singleton in its sample. The chain recombines TRBV7-3 with TRBJ2-1; TRBD2 might be the D (5 bases). The CDR3 runs 13 residues. Trimming took 3 bases from V and 5 from J, leaving 8 bases between them. In germline, CDR1 is SGHTA, CDR2 FQGTGA. The CDR3 region has the DNA TGTGCCAGCAGCTTGAGGGAAAACAATGAGCAGTTCTTC. It specifies CASSLRENNEQFF. The variable domain in full, with the rest retrieved from reference TRBV7-3 and TRBJ2-1, is GAGVSQTPSNKVTEKGKYVELRCDPISGHTALYWYRQSLGQGPEFLIYFQGTGAADDSGLPNDRFFAVRPEGSVSTLKIQRTERGDSAVYLCASSLRENNEQFFGPGTRLTVL.

This chain joins TRBV2 and TRBJ2-5; perhaps TRBD2 as D (6 bases). Germline V gene sequence: CDR1 SNHLY, CDR2 FYNNEI. The CDR3 loop spans 13 amino acids. V was trimmed by 11 bases and J by 2 bases, leaving 15 bases between them. The CDR3 loop is CAATGVVQETQYF. The DNA of the CDR3 is TGTGCCGCGACGGGGGTGGTACAAGAGACCCAGTACTTC.

The V and J genes are TRBV7-8 and TRBJ2-2; 8 bases fit TRBD1. Germline loops: CDR1 SGHVS, CDR2 FQNEAQ. The CDR3 loop spans 15 amino acids. V shed 5 bases and J 6 bases; nucleotides not matched to a gene: 8. CDR3 loop: CASSPYTTGAGELFF. The CDR3 DNA reads TGTGCCAGCAGCCCGTATACGACAGGGGCCGGGGAGCTGTTTTTT.

The table lists this clone with a count of one. The chain carries TRBV10-2 and TRBJ1-2; weak D call: TRBD1 (5 bases). The V gene's germline CDR1 is WSHSY and CDR2 SAAADI. This CDR3 is built from 13 residues. Trimming cost V 3 bases and J 3 bases, with 8 bases left between them. The CDR3 coding sequence is TGCGCCAGCAGTGACCGCAGGGACTATGGCTACACCTTC. Encoded protein: CASSDRRDYGYTF.

The J gene is TRBJ2-7, the V gene TRBV11-1, with TRBD1 matching over 11 bases. In germline, CDR1 is SGHAT, CDR2 FQDESV (reference sequence). Germline trimming cut 4 bases from V and 3 bases from J; bases unmatched to any gene: 2. The CDR3 sequence is 14 residues long. The CDR3 here is CASSSGTGGYEQYF. DNA of the CDR3: TGTGCCAGCAGCTCAGGGACAGGGGGCTACGAGCAGTACTTC.

The CDR3 nucleotides read TGCGCCAGCAGCCCCCAGGTGGCCTCCTACAATGAGCAGTTCTTC. Its protein is CASSPQVASYNEQFF. The V call is TRBV4-1, the J call TRBJ2-1; unclear D gene. Trimming stripped 4 bases from V and 0 bases from J, with 10 bases between. CDR3 length equals 15 residues. The germline gives CDR1 MGHRA, CDR2 YSYEKL.

The genes are TRBV7-9 and TRBJ2-7; the D gene could be TRBD1 or TRBD2 (5 bases each). CDR1 and CDR2 (germline): SEHNR, FQNEAQ (reference sequence). The CDR3 has 13 amino acids. Between the trimmed V and J ends, which lost 6 bases and 2 bases, there was a span of 11 bases. Written as DNA, the CDR3 is TGTGCCAGCAGAAGGGACGGTACCTACGAGCAGTACTTC. It codes for CASRRDGTYEQYF.

This clone was seen a handful of times. V and J are TRBV23-1 and TRBJ1-6, with D perhaps TRBD1 (5 bases). TRBV23-1 is an open reading frame whose function is uncertain. The CDR3 spans 16 residues. Trimming stripped 8 bases from V and 9 bases from J, with 23 bases between. CDR3 sequence (DNA): TGCGCCAGCCCCCCCGTGAGGGGCCACCGAAGTTCACCCCTCCACTTT. It codes for CASPPVRGHRSSPLHF.

The CDR3 DNA reads as TGTGCCAGCAATCAGCGGGGGGGCCTATATACGCAGTATTTT. Translating gives CASNQRGGLYTQYF. This rearrangement joins TRBV27 to TRBJ2-3; 10 bases match TRBD2. Looked up from germline, CDR1 is MNHEY and CDR2 is SMNVEV (reference sequence). The CDR3 extends over 14 amino acids. The V segment lost 7 bases and the J segment 7 bases; nucleotides outside the gene matches: 8.

This clone came up a few times. V is TRBV29-1 and J is TRBJ1-2; D gene ambiguous. The CDR3 extends over 13 amino acids. Germline loops: CDR1 SQVTM, CDR2 ANQGSEA. V lost 6 bases, J lost 5 bases, and 16 bases lay in between. The CDR3 region is CSVRALSGYGYTF. In DNA form, the CDR3 reads TGCAGCGTCCGGGCCCTTTCGGGGTATGGCTACACCTTC.